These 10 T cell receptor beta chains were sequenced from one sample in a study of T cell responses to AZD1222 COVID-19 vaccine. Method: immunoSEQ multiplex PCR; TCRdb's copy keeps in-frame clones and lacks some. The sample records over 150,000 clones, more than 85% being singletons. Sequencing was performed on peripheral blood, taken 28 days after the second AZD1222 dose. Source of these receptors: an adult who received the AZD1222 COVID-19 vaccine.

CDR3 coding DNA: TGTGCCAGCAGTTTATGGGACTATGGCTACACCTTC. Translation: CASSLWDYGYTF. The chain recombines TRBV12-3 or TRBV12-4 with TRBJ1-2; D is uncertain. Trimming removed 2 bases from V and 3 bases from J, with 4 bases in between. CDR3 length equals 12 residues.

This CDR3 is CASSLGTGSVNEQFF. For the CDR3, the DNA is TGTGCCAGCAGCTTGGGGACAGGCTCAGTCAATGAGCAGTTCTTC. This sequence joins TRBV7-9 and TRBJ2-1; TRBD1 matches 8 bases. Looked up from germline, CDR1 is SEHNR and CDR2 is FQNEAQ (reference sequence). With V trimmed by 3 bases and J by 6 bases, 7 bases remained unmatched. The CDR3 has 15 residues.

This CDR3 reads CASRSRDRGTEAFF. The CDR3 coding sequence is TGTGCCAGCAGGTCCCGGGACAGGGGGACTGAAGCTTTCTTT. The chain couples TRBV3-1 (or the pseudogene TRBV3-2) to TRBJ1-1; 11 nucleotides line up with TRBD1. Germline V gene data show CDR1 as LGHDT and CDR2 as YNNKEL (reference sequence). Trimming took 6 bases from V and 5 from J; bases not matched to a gene: 5. The CDR3 length is 14 residues.

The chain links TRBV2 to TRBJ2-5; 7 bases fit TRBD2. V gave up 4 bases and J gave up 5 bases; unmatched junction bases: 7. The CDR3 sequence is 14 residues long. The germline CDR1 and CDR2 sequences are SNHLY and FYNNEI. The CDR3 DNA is TGTGCCAGCAGTGGAGGACTAGGAAGGGAGACCCAGTACTTC. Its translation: CASSGGLGRETQYF.

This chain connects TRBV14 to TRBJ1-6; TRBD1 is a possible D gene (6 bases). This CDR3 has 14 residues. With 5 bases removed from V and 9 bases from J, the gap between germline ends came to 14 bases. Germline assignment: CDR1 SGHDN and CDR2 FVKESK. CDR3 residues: CASSSTGSGSPLHF. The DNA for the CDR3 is TGTGCCAGCAGCTCTACAGGGTCGGGTTCACCCCTCCACTTT.

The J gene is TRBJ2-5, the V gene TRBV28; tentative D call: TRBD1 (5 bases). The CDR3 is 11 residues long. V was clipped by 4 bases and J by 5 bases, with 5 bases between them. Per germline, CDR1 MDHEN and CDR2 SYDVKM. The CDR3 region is CASSSGETQYF. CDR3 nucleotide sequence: TGTGCCAGCAGTTCAGGGGAGACCCAGTACTTC.

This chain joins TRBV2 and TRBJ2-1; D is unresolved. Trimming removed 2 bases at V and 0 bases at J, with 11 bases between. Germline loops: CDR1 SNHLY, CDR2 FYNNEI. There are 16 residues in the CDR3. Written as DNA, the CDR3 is TGTGCCAGCAGTGAATCTATCTCAGTCTCCTACAATGAGCAGTTCTTC. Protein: CASSESISVSYNEQFF.

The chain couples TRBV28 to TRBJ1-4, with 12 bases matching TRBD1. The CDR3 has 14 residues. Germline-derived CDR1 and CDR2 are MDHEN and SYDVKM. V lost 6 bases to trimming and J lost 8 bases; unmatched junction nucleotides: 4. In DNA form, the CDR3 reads TGTGCCAGCAGCAGGGACAGGGGGCGAGAAAAACTGTTTTTT. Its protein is CASSRDRGREKLFF.

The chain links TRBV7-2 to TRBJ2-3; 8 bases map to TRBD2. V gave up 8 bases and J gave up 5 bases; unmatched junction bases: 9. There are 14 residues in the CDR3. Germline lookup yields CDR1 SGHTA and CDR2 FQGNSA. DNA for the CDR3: TGTGCCAGCTCGGGGGGGAGCGACGGAGATACGCAGTATTTT. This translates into CASSGGSDGDTQYF.

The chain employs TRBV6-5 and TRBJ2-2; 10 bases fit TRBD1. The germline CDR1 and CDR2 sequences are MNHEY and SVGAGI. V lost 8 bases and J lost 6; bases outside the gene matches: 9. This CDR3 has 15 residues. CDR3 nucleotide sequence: TGTGCCAGCCGGGCGGGACAGGGGTTAGCCGGGGAGCTGTTTTTT. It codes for CASRAGQGLAGELFF.